The clone carrying this TCR beta chain was seen at least ten times. The antigen is undetermined. These data originate in a study of CD8+CD57+ T cells in acquired aplastic anemia. Across the whole study: Mean DNA quantity obtained from sorted CD4+ and CD8+ cells was about 3 ug. The average read count for CD4+ cells in healthy donors was around 11 million.

General study findings and limits: It was found that nearly 30 CD8+ CDR3 sequences were shared between patients and controls.

The template for TCR beta VDJ and CDR3 sequence profiling was genomic DNA. TCRdb called the reads again in MiXCR, with one record for every CDR3 protein. The sample holds roughly 180,000 distinct CDR3 sequences, under 55% seen once. The receptor comes from a human donor in good health. Sequencing used sorted CD4+, CD8+, or CD8+CD57+ T cells (not recorded which) from PBMCs.

The CDR3 reads CSARDKTSGSYEQYF. DNA of the CDR3: TGCAGTGCTAGAGATAAAACTAGCGGGAGCTACGAGCAGTACTTC. The V and J genes are TRBV20-1 and TRBJ2-7; 11 nucleotides align to TRBD2. The CDR3 is made up of 15 amino acids. Germline CDR1 and CDR2: DFQATT and SNEGSKA (reference sequence). V dropped 0 bases and J dropped 3; count of bases not matched to a gene: 4.